Sequencing of this T cell receptor (beta chain) was carried out in a study of graft-versus-host responses after intestinal transplantation. CDR1 MDHEN and CDR2 SYDVKM come from the germline V gene. This CDR3 contains 15 residues. Between the trimmed V and J ends, which lost 3 bases and 2 bases, there was a span of 11 bases. TCRdb's table, derived via immunoSEQ multiplex PCR, lists solely in-frame clones and lacks some. Counted here are about 130,000 clones, 80% to 95% occurring once; the ten biggest clones make up roughly 0.19%. Details on this clone: Antigen specificity is unknown.

The receptor was derived from a human donor who received an intestinal transplant. Sequenced here: unstimulated CD4+ T cells sorted from spleen or lymph node cells, sampled before intestinal transplant. The rearrangement uses TRBV28 and TRBJ1-3; D ambiguous. CDR3 protein: CASSFHGYTGNTIYF. As DNA, the CDR3 is TGTGCCAGCAGTTTTCACGGGTATACTGGAAACACCATATATTTT.